Each of the 10 T cell receptor beta chains below was sequenced from the same sample in a study of OX40 agonist ivuxolimab in advanced cancers. Measured with immunoSEQ multiplex PCR; TCRdb has only the in-frame clones, and not every one. The data contain approximately 65,000 clones, approximately 89% of them seen just once; the ten biggest clones take up about 0.95%. The sample in question was CD4+ or CD8+ T cells sorted from blood, obtained in a trial of the OX40 agonist ivuxolimab. The receptor set was obtained from an adult with an advanced solid tumor such as melanoma, head and neck, liver or kidney cancer.

CDR3 sequence reads: CASNPSGNSYGYTF. CDR3 DNA: TGCGCCAGCAACCCCTCAGGGAACTCATATGGCTACACCTTC. This chain joins TRBV5-1 and TRBJ1-2, with D possibly being TRBD1 (5 bases). Trimming cost V 6 bases and J 5 bases, with 17 bases left between them. Germline loops: CDR1 SGHRS, CDR2 YFSETQ. CDR3 length: 14 amino acids.

The chain employs TRBV11-2 and TRBJ1-2; 10 nucleotides align to TRBD1. V dropped 4 bases and J dropped 1; count of bases not matched to a gene: 9. Per the germline V gene, CDR1 is SGHAT and CDR2 is FQNNGV. This CDR3 is built from 17 residues. The CDR3 nucleotides are TGTGCCAGCAGCTCTCCGAGACAGGGGGCTTATAACTATGGCTACACCTTC. Translation gives CASSSPRQGAYNYGYTF.

The chain joins TRBV27 to TRBJ2-5; 9 bases match TRBD1. Per the germline V gene, CDR1 is MNHEY and CDR2 is SMNVEV (reference sequence). Losses at the gene ends were 2 bases for V and 2 bases for J; bases not matched to a gene: 9. This CDR3 is built from 17 residues. CDR3 DNA: TGTGCCAGCAGTTTAATGGGACAGGGTGGGGAACAAGAGACCCAGTACTTC. Translating it yields CASSLMGQGGEQETQYF.

The chain has TRBV18 and TRBJ1-2; 9 bases match TRBD1. CDR3 length equals 15 residues. J gave up 7 bases and V 2 bases, and 8 bases lay outside the gene matches. Germline V lookup: CDR1 KGHSH, CDR2 LQKENI. CDR3: CASSPEGQGSLGYTF. As DNA, the CDR3 is TGTGCCAGCTCACCAGAGGGACAGGGCTCACTTGGCTACACCTTC.

This clone was found once. The chain has TRBV11-2 and TRBJ2-5, with TRBD2 matching over 15 bases. The CDR3 consists of 18 residues. Germline-derived CDR1 and CDR2 are SGHAT and FQNNGV. The V and J ends lost 5 bases and 5 bases, in that order; junction bases with no gene match: 12. The CDR3 is CASSPRTSGGAPPETQYF. The CDR3 DNA sequence: TGTGCCAGCAGCCCCAGGACTAGCGGGGGGGCCCCCCCCGAGACCCAGTACTTC.

The chain couples TRBV7-2 to TRBJ1-6, with D perhaps matching TRBD1 (6 bases). V gave up 6 bases and J gave up 15 bases, with 21 bases separating them. Germline V lookup: CDR1 SGHTA, CDR2 FQGNSA. The CDR3 has 14 amino acids. In DNA, the CDR3 is TGTGCCAGCAGTTACATAGGAGGGCAGGGGAACCTCCACTTT. This encodes CASSYIGGQGNLHF.

This chain connects TRBV6-1 to TRBJ2-1; weak D call: TRBD2 (5 bases). The CDR3 is 15 residues long. V lost 1 base and J 9 bases, leaving 16 bases between the germline ends. Germline assignment: CDR1 MNHNS and CDR2 SASEGT. The CDR3 bases are TGTGCCAGCAGTGAAGGCACTAGAGGGCTCCGTGAGCAGTTCTTC. It codes for CASSEGTRGLREQFF.

This clone has more than one count but fewer than ten. The chain employs TRBV2 and TRBJ1-1; D unclear. Germline CDR1 SNHLY, CDR2 FYNNEI. CDR3 length: 12 residues. V lost 7 bases, J lost 1 base, and 7 bases lay in between. The CDR3 is CASKQSNTEAFF. The CDR3 nucleotides read TGTGCCAGCAAGCAGTCGAACACTGAAGCTTTCTTT.

The chain couples TRBV5-1 to TRBJ2-1; D is undetermined. Germline CDR1 reads SGHRS; CDR2 reads YFSETQ. V gave up 0 bases and J gave up 6 bases, with 1 base separating them. The CDR3 loop spans 11 amino acids. This CDR3 reads CASSLGNEQFF. The CDR3 nucleotides are TGCGCCAGCAGCTTGGGCAATGAGCAGTTCTTC.

J is TRBJ2-7 and V is TRBV6-5, with D tentatively TRBD2 (5 bases). Germline values: CDR1 MNHEY, CDR2 SVGAGI. Trimming pared 5 bases from V and 3 bases from J, leaving 8 bases between. This CDR3 spans 12 amino acids. In DNA form, the CDR3 reads TGTGCCAGCAGTAATAGCGTCTACGAGCAGTACTTC. It is translated as CASSNSVYEQYF.